This entry is about one T cell receptor (beta chain). Clones were read by immunoSEQ multiplex PCR, and TCRdb kept only the in-frame ones, dropping some. The data hold 140,000 to 150,000 clones, with approximately 92% observed a single time. This sample stems from a study of blood T cell repertoires in COVID-19. Looking at the study overall: The study drew acute and convalescent COVID-19 samples from the United States, Italy and Spain. Sources were T cells, B-cell-depleted T cells, or PBMCs; the material itself was cDNA or gDNA.

V was pared by 4 bases and J by 7 bases, with 3 bases of the junction left unmatched. From germline, CDR1 is SGHAT and CDR2 FQDESV (reference sequence). There are 13 residues in the CDR3. V usage is TRBV11-1 and J usage is TRBJ2-1; TRBD2 matches at 8 bases. This clonotype originated in a woman aged 55-70 years with active COVID-19. Source material: peripheral blood. Written as DNA, the CDR3 is TGTGCCAGCAGCTACCGACTAGCGAATGAGCAGTTCTTC. It specifies CASSYRLANEQFF.